This is a list of T cell receptor beta chains from one sample in a study of cytotoxic CD8 clonotypes in ibrutinib-treated CLL. Clones were read by immunoSEQ multiplex PCR, and TCRdb kept only the in-frame ones, dropping some. In the table there are about 300,000 clones, about 72% of which are singletons. The sample consisted of PBMCs, taken at disease progression, from a patient treated with ibrutinib. These receptors were obtained from a human donor with chronic lymphocytic leukemia. The CDR3 runs from the conserved cysteine through the conserved F or W. Fields, in order: D gene, J gene, V gene, CDR3 protein, CDR3 DNA. A D gene is named only where the DNA matches it firmly.

D gene: TRBD2
J gene: TRBJ2-1
V gene: TRBV14
CDR3 protein: CASSAENPLAGVNEQFF
CDR3 DNA: TGTGCCAGCAGTGCTGAGAACCCCCTAGCGGGAGTAAATGAGCAGTTCTTC

D gene: -
J gene: TRBJ1-2
V gene: TRBV28
CDR3 protein: CASSLFRGFWYGYTF
CDR3 DNA: TGTGCCAGCAGTTTGTTTCGAGGGTTTTGGTATGGCTACACCTTC

D gene: -
J gene: TRBJ2-2
V gene: TRBV5-1
CDR3 protein: CASSRQYSTGELFF
CDR3 DNA: TGCGCCAGCAGCAGACAGTATAGCACCGGGGAGCTGTTTTTT

D gene: -
J gene: TRBJ1-5
V gene: TRBV12-2
CDR3 protein: CASRLEGCGSGHGRNQPQHF
CDR3 DNA: TGTGCAAGTCGCTTAGAGGGCTGTGGCTCAGGGCATGGTAGGAATCAGCCCCAGCATTTT

D gene: -
J gene: TRBJ1-4
V gene: TRBV20-1
CDR3 protein: CSARRDEKLFF
CDR3 DNA: TGCAGTGCTAGAAGAGATGAAAAACTGTTTTTT

D gene: TRBD2
J gene: TRBJ2-7
V gene: TRBV7-2
CDR3 protein: CASSIAGAYEQYF
CDR3 DNA: TGTGCCAGCAGCATAGCGGGGGCCTACGAGCAGTACTTC

D gene: -
J gene: TRBJ2-3
V gene: TRBV11-3
CDR3 protein: CASSLGRGLSTDTQYF
CDR3 DNA: TGTGCCAGCAGCTTAGGCCGAGGGCTAAGCACAGATACGCAGTATTTT

D gene: -
J gene: TRBJ2-1
V gene: TRBV19
CDR3 protein: CASLGHNEQFF
CDR3 DNA: TGTGCCAGTTTAGGGCACAATGAGCAGTTCTTC

D gene: -
J gene: TRBJ2-3
V gene: TRBV18
CDR3 protein: CASSLTTGDTQYF
CDR3 DNA: TGTGCCAGCTCGCTTACTACTGGGGATACGCAGTATTTT

D gene: -
J gene: TRBJ1-2
V gene: TRBV10-3
CDR3 protein: CAIRMTDYGYTF
CDR3 DNA: TGTGCCATCAGAATGACAGACTATGGCTACACCTTC

D gene: TRBD2
J gene: TRBJ2-3
V gene: TRBV10-3
CDR3 protein: CAISALAGVADTQYF
CDR3 DNA: TGTGCCATCAGTGCTCTAGCGGGAGTGGCAGATACGCAGTATTTT

D gene: TRBD1
J gene: TRBJ2-6
V gene: TRBV7-8
CDR3 protein: CASSLRDRGGSGANVLTF
CDR3 DNA: TGTGCCAGCAGCCTCCGGGACAGGGGGGGATCTGGGGCCAACGTCCTGACTTTC

D gene: -
J gene: TRBJ2-5
V gene: TRBV18
CDR3 protein: CASSPASQERETQYF
CDR3 DNA: TGTGCTAGCTCACCAGCAAGCCAGGAAAGAGAGACCCAGTACTTC

D gene: TRBD2
J gene: TRBJ2-3
V gene: TRBV18
CDR3 protein: CASSPPVLAGVLDTQYF
CDR3 DNA: TGTGCCAGCTCACCACCAGTGCTAGCGGGTGTTTTAGATACGCAGTATTTT

D gene: TRBD1
J gene: TRBJ2-3
V gene: TRBV25-1
CDR3 protein: CASTDRETDTQYF
CDR3 DNA: TGTGCCAGCACAGACAGGGAAACAGATACGCAGTATTTT

D gene: TRBD1
J gene: TRBJ2-5
V gene: TRBV5-1
CDR3 protein: CASSVTGETTQYF
CDR3 DNA: TGCGCCAGCAGCGTGACAGGGGAGACGACCCAGTACTTC

D gene: -
J gene: TRBJ2-7
V gene: TRBV27
CDR3 protein: CASSLGGPYEQYF
CDR3 DNA: TGTGCCAGCAGTTTAGGGGGCCCCTACGAGCAGTACTTC

D gene: TRBD1
J gene: TRBJ1-6
V gene: TRBV5-1
CDR3 protein: CASSLGQGLNSPLHF
CDR3 DNA: TGCGCCAGCAGCTTAGGACAGGGGCTAAATTCACCCCTCCACTTT

D gene: -
J gene: TRBJ1-1
V gene: TRBV2
CDR3 protein: CASRQDSTEAFF
CDR3 DNA: TGTGCCAGCAGGCAAGACAGTACTGAAGCTTTCTTT

D gene: -
J gene: TRBJ1-2
V gene: TRBV5-1
CDR3 protein: CASSQGPGKVLDGYTF
CDR3 DNA: TGCGCCAGCAGCCAGGGTCCGGGCAAAGTCCTGGATGGCTACACCTTC